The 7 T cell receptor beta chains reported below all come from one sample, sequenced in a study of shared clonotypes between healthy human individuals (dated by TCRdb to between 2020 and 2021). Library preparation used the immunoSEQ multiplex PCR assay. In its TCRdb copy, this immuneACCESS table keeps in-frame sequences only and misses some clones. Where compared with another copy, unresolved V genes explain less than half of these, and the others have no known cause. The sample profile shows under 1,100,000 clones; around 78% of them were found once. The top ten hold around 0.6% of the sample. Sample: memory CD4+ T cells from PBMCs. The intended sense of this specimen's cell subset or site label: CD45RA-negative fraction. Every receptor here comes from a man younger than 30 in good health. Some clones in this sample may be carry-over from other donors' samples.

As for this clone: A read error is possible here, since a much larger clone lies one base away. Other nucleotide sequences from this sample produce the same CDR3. CDR3 coding DNA: TGCGCCAGCAGCTTTGGACTAGCGGGAGGAGAGACCCAGTACTTC. Translating it yields CASSFGLAGGETQYF. The rearrangement joins TRBV5-1 to TRBJ2-5, with 14 positions matching TRBD2. V lost 2 bases and J lost 4; bases outside the gene matches: 1. The CDR3 loop spans 15 amino acids. CDR1 and CDR2 (germline): SGHRS, YFSETQ.

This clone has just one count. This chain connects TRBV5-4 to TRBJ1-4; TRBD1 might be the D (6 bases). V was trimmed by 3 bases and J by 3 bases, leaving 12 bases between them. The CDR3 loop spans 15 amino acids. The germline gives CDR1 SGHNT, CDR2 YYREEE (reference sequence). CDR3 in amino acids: CASSSTGFANEKLFF. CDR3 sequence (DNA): TGTGCCAGCAGCTCCACAGGGTTTGCTAATGAAAAACTGTTTTTT.

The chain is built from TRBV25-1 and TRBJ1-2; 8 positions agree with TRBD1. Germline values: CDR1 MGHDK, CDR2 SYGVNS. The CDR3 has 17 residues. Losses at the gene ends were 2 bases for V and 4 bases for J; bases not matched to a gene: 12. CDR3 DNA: TGTGCCAGCAGTGAAGCCGGACGGTGGGACAGGAGCTATGGCTACACCTTC. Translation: CASSEAGRWDRSYGYTF.

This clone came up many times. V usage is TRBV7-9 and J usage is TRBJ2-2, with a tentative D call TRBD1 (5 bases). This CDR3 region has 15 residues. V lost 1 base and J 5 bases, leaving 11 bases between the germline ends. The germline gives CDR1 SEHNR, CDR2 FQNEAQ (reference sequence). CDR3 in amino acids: CASSLVGRVTGELFF. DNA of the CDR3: TGTGCCAGCAGCTTAGTGGGCAGGGTAACCGGGGAGCTGTTTTTT. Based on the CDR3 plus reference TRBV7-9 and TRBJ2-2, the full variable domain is DTGVSQNPRHKITKRGQNVTFRCDPISEHNRLYWYRQTLGQGPEFLTYFQNEAQLEKSRLLSDRFSAERPKGSFSTLEIQRTEQGDSAMYLCASSLVGRVTGELFFGEGSRLTVL.

CDR3 region: CASSLKGLRSRFSGNTIYF. CDR3 bases: TGTGCCAGCAGCTTAAAGGGTCTACGATCGCGTTTCTCTGGAAACACCATATATTTT. This chain links TRBV11-2 with TRBJ1-3; D unresolved. V lost 2 bases, J lost 0 bases, and 20 bases lay in between. The CDR3 consists of 19 residues. Germline V CDR1 and CDR2: SGHAT, FQNNGV.

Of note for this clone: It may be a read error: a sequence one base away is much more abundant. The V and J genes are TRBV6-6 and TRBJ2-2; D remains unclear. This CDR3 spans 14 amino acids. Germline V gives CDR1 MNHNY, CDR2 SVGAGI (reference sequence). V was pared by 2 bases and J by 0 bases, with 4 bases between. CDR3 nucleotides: TGTGCCAGCAGTTACGACACGAACACCGGGGAGCTGTTTTTT. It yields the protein CASSYDTNTGELFF.

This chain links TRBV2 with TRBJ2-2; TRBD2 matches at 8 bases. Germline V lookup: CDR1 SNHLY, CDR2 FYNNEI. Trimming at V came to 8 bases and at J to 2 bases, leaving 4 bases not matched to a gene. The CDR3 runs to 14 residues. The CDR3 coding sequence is TGTGCCAGCCGGGGGGGCCAAAACACCGGGGAGCTGTTTTTT. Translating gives CASRGGQNTGELFF.